One T cell receptor beta chain is described in this entry. The data were obtained in a study of blood T cell repertoires in COVID-19. Across the whole study: Sites in the United States, Italy and Spain provided acute and convalescent COVID-19 samples. T cells, B-cell-depleted T cells, or PBMCs supplied cDNA or gDNA.

In the original processing: Estimation of nucleated cell counts relied on the amplification of reference gene primers. Using immunoSEQ multiplex PCR, the repertoire was profiled, and TCRdb retains in-frame clones only, with some absent. The DNA gave D and trimming, while V, J and clone size come from that table. The sample records around 470,000 clones, roughly nine tenths being singletons. The Seattle site enrolled patients during active infection and followed them longitudinally. Germline V gives CDR1 GTSNPN, CDR2 SVGIG (reference sequence). CDR3 length equals 12 residues. Trimming at V came to 7 bases and at J to 4 bases, leaving 6 bases not matched to a gene.

The clonotype originates from a man younger than 30 with COVID-19, enrolled during active disease. The sequenced sample consisted of peripheral blood. The gene calls are TRBV30 and TRBJ1-1; TRBD1 aligns across 7 bases. The CDR3 sequence is CAFDAGGTEAFF. DNA of the CDR3: TGTGCCTTTGACGCAGGGGGCACTGAAGCTTTCTTT.